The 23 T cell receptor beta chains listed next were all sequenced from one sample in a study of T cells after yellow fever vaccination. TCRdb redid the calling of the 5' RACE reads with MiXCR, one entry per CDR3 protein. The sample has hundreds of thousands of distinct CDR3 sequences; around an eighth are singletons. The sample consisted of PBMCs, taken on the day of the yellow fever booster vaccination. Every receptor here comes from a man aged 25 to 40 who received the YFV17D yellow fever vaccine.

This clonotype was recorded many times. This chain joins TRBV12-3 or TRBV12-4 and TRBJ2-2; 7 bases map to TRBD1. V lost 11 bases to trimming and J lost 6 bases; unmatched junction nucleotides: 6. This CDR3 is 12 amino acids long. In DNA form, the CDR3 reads TGTGCCTCCCGACAGGGAGCCGGGGAGCTGTTTTTT. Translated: CASRQGAGELFF.

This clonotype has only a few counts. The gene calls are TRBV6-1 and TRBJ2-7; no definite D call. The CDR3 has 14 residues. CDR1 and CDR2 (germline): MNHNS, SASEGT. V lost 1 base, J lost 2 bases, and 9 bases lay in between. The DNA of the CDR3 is TGTGCCAGCAGTGAAGGCCCAGGCCCCTACGAGCAGTACTTC. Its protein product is CASSEGPGPYEQYF.

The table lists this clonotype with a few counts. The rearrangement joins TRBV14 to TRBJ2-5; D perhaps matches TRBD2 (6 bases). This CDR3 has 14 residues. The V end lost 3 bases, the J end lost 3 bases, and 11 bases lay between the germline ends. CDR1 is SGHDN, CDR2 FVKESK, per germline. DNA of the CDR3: TGTGCCAGCAGCCAGTGGGACTTCGAAGAGACCCAGTACTTC. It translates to CASSQWDFEETQYF.

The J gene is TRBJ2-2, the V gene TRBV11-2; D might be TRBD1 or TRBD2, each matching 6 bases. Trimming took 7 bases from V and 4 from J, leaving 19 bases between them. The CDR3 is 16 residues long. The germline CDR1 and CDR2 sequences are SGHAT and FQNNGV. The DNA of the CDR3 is TGTGCCAGCAACCCCCTGGGGGGCCAGGGCACCGGGGAGCTGTTTTTT. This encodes CASNPLGGQGTGELFF.

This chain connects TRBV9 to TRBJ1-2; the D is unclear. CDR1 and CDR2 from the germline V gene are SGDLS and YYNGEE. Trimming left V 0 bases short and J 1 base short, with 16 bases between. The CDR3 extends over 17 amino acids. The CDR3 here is CASSVAIRGSGNYGYTF. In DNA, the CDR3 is TGTGCCAGCAGCGTAGCTATCCGGGGTTCGGGTAACTATGGCTACACCTTC.

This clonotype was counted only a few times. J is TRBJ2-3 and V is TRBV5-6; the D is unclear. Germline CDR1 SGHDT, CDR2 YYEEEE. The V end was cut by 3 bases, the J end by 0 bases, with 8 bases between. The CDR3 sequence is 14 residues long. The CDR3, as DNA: TGTGCCAGCAGCTCCACCCCAAGCACAGATACGCAGTATTTT. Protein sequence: CASSSTPSTDTQYF.

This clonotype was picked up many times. The CDR3 DNA reads TGCGCCAGCAGCTCGACCCGGGACAAGAAGGAGTACTTC. Encoded protein: CASSSTRDKKEYF. V is TRBV5-1 and J is TRBJ2-7; a weak D match, TRBD1 (6 bases). Trimming left V 3 bases short and J 11 bases short, with 18 bases between. Germline V gene data show CDR1 as SGHRS and CDR2 as YFSETQ. This CDR3 spans 13 amino acids.

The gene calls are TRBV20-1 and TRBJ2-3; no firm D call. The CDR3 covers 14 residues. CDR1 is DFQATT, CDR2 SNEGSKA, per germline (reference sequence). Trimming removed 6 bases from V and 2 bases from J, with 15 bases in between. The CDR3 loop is CSAPPRGPTDTQYF. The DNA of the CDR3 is TGCAGTGCCCCCCCCCGCGGACCCACAGATACGCAGTATTTT.

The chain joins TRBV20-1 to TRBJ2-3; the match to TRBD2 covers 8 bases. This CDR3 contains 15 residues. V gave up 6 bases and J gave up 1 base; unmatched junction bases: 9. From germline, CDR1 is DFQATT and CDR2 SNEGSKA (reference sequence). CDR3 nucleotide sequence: TGCAGTGCCGTCGAAGCGGGAGCGGGCACAGATACGCAGTATTTT. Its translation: CSAVEAGAGTDTQYF.

CDR3 loop: CASSTGTSTSNEQFF. DNA for the CDR3: TGCGCCAGCAGCACCGGGACTAGTACCTCCAATGAGCAGTTCTTC. This chain connects TRBV5-1 to TRBJ2-1; 8 nucleotides agree with TRBD2. V gave up 4 bases and J gave up 6 bases; unmatched junction bases: 9. The CDR3 contains 15 residues. Germline lookup yields CDR1 SGHRS and CDR2 YFSETQ.

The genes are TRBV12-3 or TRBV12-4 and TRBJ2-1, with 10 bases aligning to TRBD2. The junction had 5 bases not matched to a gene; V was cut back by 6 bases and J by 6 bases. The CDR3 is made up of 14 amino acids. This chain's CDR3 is CASRPTSGFNEQFF. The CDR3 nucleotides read TGTGCCAGCAGACCGACTAGCGGGTTCAATGAGCAGTTCTTC.

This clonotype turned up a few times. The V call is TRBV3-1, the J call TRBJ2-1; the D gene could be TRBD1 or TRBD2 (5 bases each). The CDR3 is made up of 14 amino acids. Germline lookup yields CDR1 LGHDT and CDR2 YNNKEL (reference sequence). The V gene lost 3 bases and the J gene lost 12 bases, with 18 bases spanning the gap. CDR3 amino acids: CASSHRDLKRGQFF. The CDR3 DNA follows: TGTGCCAGCAGCCACCGGGACCTTAAAAGGGGGCAGTTCTTC.

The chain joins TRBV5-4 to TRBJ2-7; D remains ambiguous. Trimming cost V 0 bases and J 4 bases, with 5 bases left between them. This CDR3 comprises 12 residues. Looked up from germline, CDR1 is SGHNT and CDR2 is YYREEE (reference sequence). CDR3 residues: CASSLEKYEQYF. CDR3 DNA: TGTGCCAGCAGCTTGGAGAAGTACGAGCAGTACTTC.

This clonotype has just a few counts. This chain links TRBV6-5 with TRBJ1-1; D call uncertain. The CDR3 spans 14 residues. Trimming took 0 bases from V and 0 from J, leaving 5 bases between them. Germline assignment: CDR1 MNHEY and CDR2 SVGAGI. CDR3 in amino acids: CASSYSSMNTEAFF. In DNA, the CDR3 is TGTGCCAGCAGTTACTCGTCAATGAACACTGAAGCTTTCTTT.

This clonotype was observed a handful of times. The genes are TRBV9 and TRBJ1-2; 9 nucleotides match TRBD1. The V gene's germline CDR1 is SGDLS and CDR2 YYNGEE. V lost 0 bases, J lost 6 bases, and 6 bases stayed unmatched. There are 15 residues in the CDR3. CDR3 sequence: CASSVGGTGFHGYTF. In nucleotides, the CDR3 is TGTGCCAGCAGCGTAGGGGGGACAGGGTTTCATGGCTACACCTTC.

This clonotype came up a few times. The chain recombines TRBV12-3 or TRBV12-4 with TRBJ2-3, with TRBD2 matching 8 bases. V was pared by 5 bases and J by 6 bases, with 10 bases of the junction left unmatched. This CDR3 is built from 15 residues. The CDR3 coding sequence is TGTGCCAGCAGTCCTTTTACTAGCGGACGGGATACGCAGTATTTT. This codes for CASSPFTSGRDTQYF.

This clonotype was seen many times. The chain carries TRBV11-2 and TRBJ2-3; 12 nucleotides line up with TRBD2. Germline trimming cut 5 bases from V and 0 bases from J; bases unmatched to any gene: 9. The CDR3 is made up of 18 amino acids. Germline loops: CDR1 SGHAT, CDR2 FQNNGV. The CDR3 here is CASSPEGLAGSSTDTQYF. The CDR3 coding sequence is TGTGCCAGCAGCCCCGAAGGACTAGCGGGGTCTAGCACAGATACGCAGTATTTT.

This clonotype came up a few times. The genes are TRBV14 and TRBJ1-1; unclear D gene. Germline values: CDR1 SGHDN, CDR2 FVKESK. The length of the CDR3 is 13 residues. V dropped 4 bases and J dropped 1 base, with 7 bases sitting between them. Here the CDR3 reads CASSLLQNTEAFF. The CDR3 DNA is TGTGCCAGCAGCCTGTTACAGAACACTGAAGCTTTCTTT. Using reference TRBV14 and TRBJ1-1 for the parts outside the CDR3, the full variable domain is EAGVTQFPSHSVIEKGQTVTLRCDPISGHDNLYWYRRVMGKEIKFLLHFVKESKQDESGMPNNRFLAERTGGTYSTLKVQPAELEDSGVYFCASSLLQNTEAFFGQGTRLTVV.

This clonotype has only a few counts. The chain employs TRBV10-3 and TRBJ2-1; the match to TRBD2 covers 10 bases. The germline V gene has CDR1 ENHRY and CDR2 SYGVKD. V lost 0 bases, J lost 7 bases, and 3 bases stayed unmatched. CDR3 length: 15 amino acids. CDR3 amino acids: CAISESGTSVNEQFF. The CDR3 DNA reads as TGTGCCATCAGTGAGTCGGGGACTAGCGTGAATGAGCAGTTCTTC.

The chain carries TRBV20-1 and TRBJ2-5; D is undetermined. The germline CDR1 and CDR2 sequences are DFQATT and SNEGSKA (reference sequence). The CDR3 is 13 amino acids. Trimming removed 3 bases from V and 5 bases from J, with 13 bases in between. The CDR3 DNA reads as TGCAGTGCTAGTAGGGCAGATCTGGAGACCCAGTACTTC. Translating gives CSASRADLETQYF.

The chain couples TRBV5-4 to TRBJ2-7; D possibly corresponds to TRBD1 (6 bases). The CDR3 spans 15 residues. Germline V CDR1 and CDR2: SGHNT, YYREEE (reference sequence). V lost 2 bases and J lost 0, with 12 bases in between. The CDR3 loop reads CASSFGTMSSYEQYF. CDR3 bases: TGTGCCAGCAGCTTCGGGACAATGAGCTCCTACGAGCAGTACTTC. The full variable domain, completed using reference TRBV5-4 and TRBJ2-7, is ETGVTQSPTHLIKTRGQQVTLRCSSQSGHNTVSWYQQALGQGPQFIFQYYREEENGRGNFPPRFSGLQFPNYSSELNVNALELDDSALYLCASSFGTMSSYEQYFGPGTRLTVT.

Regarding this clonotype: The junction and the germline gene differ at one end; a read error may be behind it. CDR3 bases: TGTGCCAGCAGCTCCGGGGTCGAAGAGACCCAGTGCTTC. Translated, it gives CASSSGVEETQCF. V is TRBV9 and J is TRBJ2-5; TRBD2 might be the D (5 bases). Germline V gives CDR1 SGDLS, CDR2 YYNGEE. The CDR3 sequence is 13 residues long.

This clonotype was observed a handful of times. The CDR3 sequence: CASRGTSGLPPSQYF. The CDR3 DNA reads as TGTGCCAGCAGAGGGACTAGCGGATTACCCCCGTCGCAGTACTTC. The chain recombines TRBV5-5 with TRBJ2-7; 11 bases line up with TRBD2. With 5 bases clipped from V and 9 bases from J, the junction kept 13 bases outside the gene matches. Germline V lookup: CDR1 SGHKS, CDR2 YYEKEE (reference sequence). This CDR3 spans 15 amino acids.